Below, 21 T cell receptor beta chains from the same sample are listed, as sequenced in a study of blood T cell repertoires in COVID-19. Clones were read by immunoSEQ multiplex PCR, and TCRdb kept only the in-frame ones, dropping some. This sample has more than 350,000 clones, with 80% to 90% found just once. The sequenced sample consisted of peripheral blood. Source of these receptors: a woman aged 25 to 39 with COVID-19, enrolled during active disease.

The chain combines TRBV6-1 with TRBJ2-5; TRBD1 matches at 10 bases. The CDR3 is made up of 16 amino acids. Germline CDR1 reads MNHNS; CDR2 reads SASEGT. V lost 1 base and J lost 5; bases outside the gene matches: 7. CDR3 in DNA: TGTGCCAGCAGTGAAGATTGGACAGGGGGTCGGGAGACCCAGTACTTC. Its protein product is CASSEDWTGGRETQYF.

The CDR3: CAISQGNGYTF. The CDR3 nucleotides read TGTGCCATCAGTCAGGGAAATGGCTACACCTTC. This sequence joins TRBV10-3 and TRBJ1-2; possible D gene TRBD1, 5 bases. This CDR3 has 11 amino acids. Germline assignment: CDR1 ENHRY and CDR2 SYGVKD. V lost 5 bases and J 6 bases, leaving 7 bases between the germline ends.

There are a few counts of this clone. The gene calls are TRBV9 and TRBJ2-1; a weak D match, TRBD1 (6 bases). Trimming removed 4 bases from V and 3 bases from J, with 17 bases in between. Germline values: CDR1 SGDLS, CDR2 YYNGEE. The CDR3 loop spans 16 amino acids. CDR3 nucleotide sequence: TGTGCCAGCAGCATCCGGGACCAGGGGATCTACAATGAGCAGTTCTTC. It specifies CASSIRDQGIYNEQFF.

The chain is built from TRBV10-3 and TRBJ1-2; TRBD1 matches 9 bases. The trim removed 4 bases at V and 5 bases at J, leaving 2 bases unmatched. The CDR3 consists of 13 residues. The germline CDR1 and CDR2 sequences are ENHRY and SYGVKD. The CDR3 protein is CAISVDRGYGYTF. The DNA of the CDR3 is TGTGCCATCAGTGTCGACAGGGGGTATGGCTACACCTTC.

This rearrangement joins TRBV5-4 to TRBJ2-7; D perhaps matches TRBD1 (6 bases). Per the germline V gene, CDR1 is SGHNT and CDR2 is YYREEE (reference sequence). Deletions cut 0 bases from V and 0 bases from J, with 13 bases between. The CDR3 extends over 16 amino acids. CDR3 nucleotide sequence: TGTGCCAGCAGCTTGGCCGACAGGCGGTCCTCCTACGAGCAGTACTTC. It specifies CASSLADRRSSYEQYF. The variable domain in full, completed from reference TRBV5-4 and TRBJ2-7, reads ETGVTQSPTHLIKTRGQQVTLRCSSQSGHNTVSWYQQALGQGPQFIFQYYREEENGRGNFPPRFSGLQFPNYSSELNVNALELDDSALYLCASSLADRRSSYEQYFGPGTRLTVT.

The table lists this clone with a few counts. The chain joins TRBV21-1 to TRBJ2-3; TRBD1, the table's D call, lacks a check against the DNA. TRBV21-1 represents a pseudogene. There are 15 residues in the CDR3. CDR3 sequence: CASSKNRGYTDTQYF. CDR3 in DNA: TGTGCCAGCAGCAAGAACAGGGGATACACAGATACGCAGTATTTT.

In regard to this clone: The sample holds other DNA sequences that translate to the same CDR3. The V gene is TRBV7-2, the J gene TRBJ2-5; D possibly corresponds to TRBD1 (6 bases). The CDR3 has 14 residues. With 3 bases removed from V and 0 bases from J, the gap between germline ends came to 8 bases. Germline assignment: CDR1 SGHTA and CDR2 FQGNSA. The CDR3 reads CASSLDRYQETQYF. CDR3 DNA sequence: TGTGCCAGCAGCTTGGACAGATACCAAGAGACCCAGTACTTC.

The V and J genes are TRBV7-9 and TRBJ1-4; D possibly corresponds to TRBD1 (5 bases). The CDR3 extends over 16 amino acids. Germline V gene data show CDR1 as SEHNR and CDR2 as FQNEAQ (reference sequence). V lost 1 base to trimming and J lost 4 bases, with 13 bases between them. The DNA for the CDR3 is TGTGCCAGCAGCTTAGGCGCCGGGACTGTTAATGAAAAACTGTTTTTT. Translated, it gives CASSLGAGTVNEKLFF.

The CDR3 nucleotides read TGTGCCAGCAGTAGACTTACCGGGGAGCTGTTTTTT. Its translation is CASSRLTGELFF. The J gene is TRBJ2-2, the V gene TRBV25-1; D unresolved. The CDR3 contains 12 residues. Germline assignment: CDR1 MGHDK and CDR2 SYGVNS. Deletions cut 5 bases from V and 5 bases from J, with 6 bases between.

This clone showed up just once. The V and J genes are TRBV5-1 and TRBJ1-5; 12 bases agree with TRBD1. This CDR3 has 13 amino acids. The J segment lost 6 bases and the V segment lost 5 bases, leaving 0 bases of the junction unmatched. Per the germline V gene, CDR1 is SGHRS and CDR2 is YFSETQ. In nucleotides, the CDR3 is TGCGCCAGCAGGGGACAGGGGGCTCAGCCCCAGCATTTT. As protein: CASRGQGAQPQHF.

The chain carries TRBV28 and TRBJ2-2; D gene uncertain. The CDR3 is 16 residues long. The germline CDR1 and CDR2 sequences are MDHEN and SYDVKM. V lost 4 bases, J lost 3 bases, and 15 bases lay in between. The DNA of the CDR3 is TGTGCCAGCAGTTCCTCCGGGTCGGATTACACCGGGGAGCTGTTTTTT. This gives the protein CASSSSGSDYTGELFF.

V gene TRBV7-9 combines with J gene TRBJ1-2, with D possibly matching TRBD1 (5 bases). The CDR3 spans 11 residues. V lost 5 bases and J lost 7, with 8 bases in between. Germline V gene lookup returns CDR1 SEHNR and CDR2 FQNEAQ (reference sequence). As DNA, the CDR3 is TGTGCCAGCAGCGCAGGGCTTGGCTACACCTTC. Translated, it gives CASSAGLGYTF.

The chain carries TRBV6-5 and TRBJ1-5; 8 bases agree with TRBD1. Germline CDR1 reads MNHEY; CDR2 reads SVGAGI. This CDR3 has 16 amino acids. With 2 bases clipped from V and 5 bases from J, the junction kept 8 bases outside the gene matches. CDR3 in amino acids: CASSYMTGAGDQPQHF. DNA of the CDR3: TGTGCCAGCAGTTACATGACAGGGGCAGGGGATCAGCCCCAGCATTTT.

This clone was observed a handful of times. Here the CDR3 reads CASPGQDSLRNQPQHF. CDR3 coding DNA: TGTGCCAGCCCCGGACAGGACTCGCTCCGGAATCAGCCCCAGCATTTT. The V and J genes are TRBV27 and TRBJ1-5; 7 bases match TRBD1. This CDR3 has 16 residues. V shed 8 bases and J 4 bases; nucleotides not matched to a gene: 14. CDR1 and CDR2 (germline): MNHEY, SMNVEV (reference sequence).

This rearrangement joins TRBV7-9 to TRBJ1-2; D call uncertain. CDR1 and CDR2 from the germline V gene are SEHNR and FQNEAQ (reference sequence). V dropped 1 base and J dropped 7 bases, with 7 bases sitting between them. CDR3 length: 12 amino acids. The CDR3 DNA follows: TGTGCCAGCAGCTTAGACTTCGGTGGCTACACCTTC. This codes for CASSLDFGGYTF.

The chain couples TRBV12-5 to TRBJ1-1; D gene uncertain. Germline V gene data show CDR1 as LGHNT and CDR2 as FRNRAP. This CDR3 spans 13 amino acids. Deletions cut 0 bases from V and 5 bases from J, with 7 bases between. The CDR3 loop is CASGLVEGTEAFF. CDR3 in DNA: TGTGCTAGTGGTTTGGTTGAGGGAACTGAAGCTTTCTTT.

The V gene is TRBV2, the J gene TRBJ2-1; 7 bases align to TRBD1. CDR3 length: 20 amino acids. Unmatched junction bases numbered 18, after V lost 4 bases and J lost 0 bases. The V gene's germline CDR1 is SNHLY and CDR2 FYNNEI. In nucleotides, the CDR3 is TGTGCCAGCAGTGGTTCGAGAGGGACAGTTCAGAGGAGCTCCTACAATGAGCAGTTCTTC. Its protein is CASSGSRGTVQRSSYNEQFF.

V gene TRBV11-2 combines with J gene TRBJ2-7; the D gene is possibly TRBD1 (5 bases). V was cut by 2 bases and J by 6 bases, with 8 bases left in between. This CDR3 contains 12 residues. Germline V gives CDR1 SGHAT, CDR2 FQNNGV. The CDR3 DNA reads as TGTGCCAGCAGCTTAAAGCAGGGCGAGCAGTACTTC. Protein sequence: CASSLKQGEQYF. The whole variable domain, remainder taken from reference TRBV11-2 and TRBJ2-7, is EAGVAQSPRYKIIEKRQSVAFWCNPISGHATLYWYQQILGQGPKLLIQFQNNGVVDDSQLPKDRFSAERLKGVDSTLKIQPAKLEDSAVYLCASSLKQGEQYFGPGTRLTVT.

This clone was counted a few times. The gene calls are TRBV28 and TRBJ1-5, with a tentative D call TRBD1 (5 bases). V was trimmed by 0 bases and J by 0 bases, leaving 9 bases between them. CDR1 is MDHEN, CDR2 SYDVKM, per germline. The CDR3 is made up of 16 amino acids. The CDR3, as DNA: TGTGCCAGCAGTTTATGGTCTGGGGCTAGCAATCAGCCCCAGCATTTT. Protein sequence: CASSLWSGASNQPQHF. The whole variable domain, remainder taken from reference TRBV28 and TRBJ1-5, is DVKVTQSSRYLVKRTGEKVFLECVQDMDHENMFWYRQDPGLGLRLIYFSYDVKMKEKGDIPEGYSVSREKKERFSLILESASTNQTSMYLCASSLWSGASNQPQHFGDGTRLSIL.

The CDR3 DNA sequence: TGTGCCAGCAGTGGTCTAGCGAGCACAGATACGCAGTATTTT. This sequence encodes CASSGLASTDTQYF. This rearrangement joins TRBV2 to TRBJ2-3; perhaps TRBD2 as D (6 bases). V dropped 4 bases and J dropped 0 bases, with 8 bases sitting between them. The CDR3 length is 14 residues. Germline values: CDR1 SNHLY, CDR2 FYNNEI.

The chain has TRBV28 and TRBJ2-3; 12 positions match TRBD2. Germline assignment: CDR1 MDHEN and CDR2 SYDVKM. V was clipped by 6 bases and J by 2 bases; unmatched bases: 6. The CDR3 covers 16 residues. The CDR3 region is CASRLGLAGPTDTQYF. The CDR3, as DNA: TGTGCCAGCAGACTCGGACTAGCGGGGCCCACAGATACGCAGTATTTT.